This T cell receptor beta chain was identified in a study of shared clonotypes between healthy human individuals. Notes on the study in general: It was only blood that was sampled, and tissue repertoires likely differ.

Germline CDR1 is MDHEN and CDR2 is SYDVKM. Trimming shortened V by 10 bases and J by 2 bases, and 12 bases separated the two germline ends. The CDR3 is made up of 13 amino acids. Assay: immunoSEQ multiplex PCR; the TCRdb copy retains only in-frame clones and omits some. The table records 2 million to 2.5 million clones, nearly 97% of them present only once. For this clone: The antigen remains undetermined.

The sequence came from a man aged 18 to 29 in good health. Sequences were obtained from naive CD4+ T cells sorted from blood. The subset: CD45RA+ positively selected. The rearrangement links TRBV28 to TRBJ1-5; a weak D match, TRBD1 (6 bases). CDR3 loop: CATGAGGNQPQHF. CDR3 nucleotide sequence: TGTGCCACCGGGGCAGGGGGCAATCAGCCCCAGCATTTT. The whole variable domain, filled in from reference TRBV28 and TRBJ1-5, reads DVKVTQSSRYLVKRTGEKVFLECVQDMDHENMFWYRQDPGLGLRLIYFSYDVKMKEKGDIPEGYSVSREKKERFSLILESASTNQTSMYLCATGAGGNQPQHFGDGTRLSIL.